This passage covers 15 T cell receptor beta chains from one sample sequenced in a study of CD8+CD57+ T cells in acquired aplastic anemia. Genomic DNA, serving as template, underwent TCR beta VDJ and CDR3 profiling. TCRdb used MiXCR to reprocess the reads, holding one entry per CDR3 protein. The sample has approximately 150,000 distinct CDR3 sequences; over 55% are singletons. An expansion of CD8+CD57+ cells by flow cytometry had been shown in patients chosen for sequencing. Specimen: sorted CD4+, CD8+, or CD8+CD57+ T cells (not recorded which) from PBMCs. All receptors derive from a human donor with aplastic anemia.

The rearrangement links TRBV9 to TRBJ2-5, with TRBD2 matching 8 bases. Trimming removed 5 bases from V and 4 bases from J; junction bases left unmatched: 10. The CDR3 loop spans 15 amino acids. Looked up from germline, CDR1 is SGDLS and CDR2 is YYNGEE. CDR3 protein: CASSYPGGARETQYF. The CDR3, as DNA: TGTGCCAGCAGTTACCCCGGGGGGGCCCGAGAGACCCAGTACTTC.

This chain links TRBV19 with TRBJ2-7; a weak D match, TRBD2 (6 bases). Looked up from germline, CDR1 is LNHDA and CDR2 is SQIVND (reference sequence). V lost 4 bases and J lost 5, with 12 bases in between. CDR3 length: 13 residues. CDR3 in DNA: TGTGCCAGTAGTACCCGCAGGGAGGACGAGCAGTACTTC. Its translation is CASSTRREDEQYF. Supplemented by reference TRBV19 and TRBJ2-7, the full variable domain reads DGGITQSPKYLFRKEGQNVTLSCEQNLNHDAMYWYRQDPGQGLRLIYYSQIVNDFQKGDIAEGYSVSREKKESFPLTVTSAQKNPTAFYLCASSTRREDEQYFGPGTRLTVT.

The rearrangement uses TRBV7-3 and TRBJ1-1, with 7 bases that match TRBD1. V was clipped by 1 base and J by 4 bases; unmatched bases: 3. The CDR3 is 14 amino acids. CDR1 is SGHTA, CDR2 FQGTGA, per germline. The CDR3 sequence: CASSLNPGGTEAFF. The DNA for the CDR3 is TGTGCCAGCAGCTTAAACCCAGGGGGCACTGAAGCTTTCTTT.

The CDR3 DNA sequence: TGCAGCGTTGAAGAAAGTTCAACTGAAGCTTTCTTT. Encoded protein: CSVEESSTEAFF. This sequence joins TRBV29-1 and TRBJ1-1; D is ambiguous. V lost 0 bases and J lost 5, with 7 bases in between. CDR1 and CDR2 (germline): SQVTM, ANQGSEA. The CDR3 is 12 amino acids. The full variable domain, with the rest looked up from reference TRBV29-1 and TRBJ1-1, is SAVISQKPSRDICQRGTSLTIQCQVDSQVTMMFWYRQQPGQSLTLIATANQGSEATYESGFVIDKFPISRPNLTFSTLTVSNMSPEDSSIYLCSVEESSTEAFFGQGTRLTVV.

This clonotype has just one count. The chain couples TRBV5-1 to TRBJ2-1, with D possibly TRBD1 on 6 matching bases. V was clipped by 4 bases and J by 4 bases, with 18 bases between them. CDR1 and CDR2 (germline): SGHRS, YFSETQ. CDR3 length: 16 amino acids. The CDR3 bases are TGCGCCAGCAGCCTGGCCTCTGGACAGCATTACAATGAGCAGTTCTTC. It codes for CASSLASGQHYNEQFF.

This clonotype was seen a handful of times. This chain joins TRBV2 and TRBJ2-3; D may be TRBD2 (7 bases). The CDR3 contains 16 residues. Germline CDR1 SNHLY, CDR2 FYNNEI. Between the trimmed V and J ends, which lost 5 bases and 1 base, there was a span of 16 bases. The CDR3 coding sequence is TGTGCCAGCAGTAGTCCGGGGGGCGAGGGCACAGATACGCAGTATTTT. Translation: CASSSPGGEGTDTQYF.

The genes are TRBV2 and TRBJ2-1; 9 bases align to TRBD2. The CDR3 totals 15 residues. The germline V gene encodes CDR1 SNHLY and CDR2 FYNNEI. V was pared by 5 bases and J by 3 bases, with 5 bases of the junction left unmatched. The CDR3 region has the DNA TGTGCCAGCAGTTCCGGGACTAGCAGCTACAATGAGCAGTTCTTC. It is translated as CASSSGTSSYNEQFF.

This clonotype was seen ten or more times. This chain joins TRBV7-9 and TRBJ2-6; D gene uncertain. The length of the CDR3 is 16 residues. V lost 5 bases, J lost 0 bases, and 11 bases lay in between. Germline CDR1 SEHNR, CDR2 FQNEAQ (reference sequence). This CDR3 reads CASSPPAGSGANVLTF. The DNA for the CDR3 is TGTGCCAGCAGCCCTCCTGCCGGCTCTGGGGCCAACGTCCTGACTTTC. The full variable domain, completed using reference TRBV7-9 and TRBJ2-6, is DTGVSQNPRHKITKRGQNVTFRCDPISEHNRLYWYRQTLGQGPEFLTYFQNEAQLEKSRLLSDRFSAERPKGSFSTLEIQRTEQGDSAMYLCASSPPAGSGANVLTFGAGSRLTVL.

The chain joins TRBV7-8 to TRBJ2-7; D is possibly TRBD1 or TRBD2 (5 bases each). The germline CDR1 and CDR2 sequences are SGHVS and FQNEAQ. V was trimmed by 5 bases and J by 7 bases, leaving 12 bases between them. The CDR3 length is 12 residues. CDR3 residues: CASSHGTDEQYF. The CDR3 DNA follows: TGTGCCAGCAGCCACGGGACGGATGAGCAGTACTTC. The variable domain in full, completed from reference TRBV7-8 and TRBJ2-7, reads GAGVSQSPRYKVAKRGQDVALRCDPISGHVSLFWYQQALGQGPEFLTYFQNEAQLDKSGLPSDRFFAERPEGSVSTLKIQRTQQEDSAVYLCASSHGTDEQYFGPGTRLTVT.

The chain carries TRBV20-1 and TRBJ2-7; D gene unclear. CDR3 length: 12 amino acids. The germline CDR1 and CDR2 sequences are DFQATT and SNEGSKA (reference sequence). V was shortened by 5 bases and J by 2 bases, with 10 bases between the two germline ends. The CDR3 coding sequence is TGCAGTGCTCGCAGTGGGACCTACGAGCAGTACTTC. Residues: CSARSGTYEQYF.

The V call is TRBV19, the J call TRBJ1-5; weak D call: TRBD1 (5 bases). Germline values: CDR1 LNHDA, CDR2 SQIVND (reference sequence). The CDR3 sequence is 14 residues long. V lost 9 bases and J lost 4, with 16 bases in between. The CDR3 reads CASNIWGPNQPQHF. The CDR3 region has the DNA TGTGCCAGCAATATTTGGGGACCTAATCAGCCCCAGCATTTT.

CDR3 in DNA: TGTGCCATCGGACTAGCGGGAGGTGAGACCCAGTACTTC. Translated, it gives CAIGLAGGETQYF. The chain is built from TRBV6-1 and TRBJ2-5, with 14 bases lining up with TRBD2. The CDR3 spans 13 residues. V gave up 10 bases and J gave up 5 bases; unmatched junction bases: 3. The germline V gene has CDR1 MNHNS and CDR2 SASEGT.

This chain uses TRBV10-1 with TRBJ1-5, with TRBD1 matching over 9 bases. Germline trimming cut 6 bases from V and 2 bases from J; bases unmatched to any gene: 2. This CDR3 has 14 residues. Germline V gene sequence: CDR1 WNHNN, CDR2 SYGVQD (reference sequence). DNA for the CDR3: TGCGCCAGCAGGGACAGGGGAGGCAATCAGCCCCAGCATTTT. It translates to CASRDRGGNQPQHF.

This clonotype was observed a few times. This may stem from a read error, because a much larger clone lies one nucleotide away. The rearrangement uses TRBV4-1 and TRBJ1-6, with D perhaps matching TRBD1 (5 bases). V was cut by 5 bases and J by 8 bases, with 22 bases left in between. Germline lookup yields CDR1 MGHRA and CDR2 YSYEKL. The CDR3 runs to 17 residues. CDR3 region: CASSTYTRGMGYSPLHF. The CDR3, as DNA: TGCGCCAGCAGCACGTACACGAGGGGCATGGGTTATTCACCCCTCCACTTT.

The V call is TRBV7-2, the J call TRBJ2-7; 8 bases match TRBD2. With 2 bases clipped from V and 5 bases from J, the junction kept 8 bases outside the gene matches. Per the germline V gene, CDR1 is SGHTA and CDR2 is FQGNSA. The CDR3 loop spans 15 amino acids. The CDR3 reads CASSLLAGGGNEQYF. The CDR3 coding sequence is TGTGCCAGCAGCTTATTGGCGGGGGGTGGCAACGAGCAGTACTTC.